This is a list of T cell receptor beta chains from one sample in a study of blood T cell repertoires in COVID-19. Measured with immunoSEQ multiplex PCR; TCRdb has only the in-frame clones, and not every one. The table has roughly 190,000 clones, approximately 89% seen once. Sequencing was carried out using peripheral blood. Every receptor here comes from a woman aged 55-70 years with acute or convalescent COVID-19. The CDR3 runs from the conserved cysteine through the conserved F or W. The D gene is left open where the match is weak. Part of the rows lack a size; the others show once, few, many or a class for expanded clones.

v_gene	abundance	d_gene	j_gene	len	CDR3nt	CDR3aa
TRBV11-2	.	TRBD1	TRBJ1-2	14	TGTGCCAGCAGCCTTTCCACAGGGGGTTATGGCTACACCTTC	CASSLSTGGYGYTF
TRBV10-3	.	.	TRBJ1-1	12	TGTGCCATCAGGGACCGGGGGGCTGAAGCTTTCTTT	CAIRDRGAEAFF
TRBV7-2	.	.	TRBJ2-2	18	TGTGCCAGCAGCTCAAGTAGAGGGAGAGGACCTAACACCGGGGAGCTGTTTTTT	CASSSSRGRGPNTGELFF
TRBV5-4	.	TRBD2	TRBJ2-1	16	TGTGCCAGCAGCTTGGCCGGCGCTAGCGGACACAATGAGCAGTTCTTC	CASSLAGASGHNEQFF
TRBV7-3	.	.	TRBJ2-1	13	TGTGCCAGCAGCTTAGGGACTTGGGATGAGCAGTTCTTC	CASSLGTWDEQFF
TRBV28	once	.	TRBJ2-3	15	TGTGCCAGCAGTTTGGGACAAGGATTCACAGATACGCAGTATTTT	CASSLGQGFTDTQYF
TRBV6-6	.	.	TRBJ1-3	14	TGTGCCAGCAGTGAGTTCAACTCTGGAAACACCATATATTTT	CASSEFNSGNTIYF
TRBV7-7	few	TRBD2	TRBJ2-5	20	TGTGCTAGCAGCTTAGGTGGGAGGGCGGGACTAGCGGGAGTGGGGGAGACCCAGTACTTC	CASSLGGRAGLAGVGETQYF
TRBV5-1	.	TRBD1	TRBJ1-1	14	TGCGCCAGCAGCTTAGACAGGGCACGCACTGAAGCTTTCTTT	CASSLDRARTEAFF
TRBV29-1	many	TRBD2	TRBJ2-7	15	TGCAGCGTGGGTGGACTAGCGGGAGGCGCCTACGAGCAGTACTTC	CSVGGLAGGAYEQYF
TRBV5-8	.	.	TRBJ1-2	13	TGTGCCAGCAGCCAGACAGCCCTCTCTGGCTACACCTTC	CASSQTALSGYTF
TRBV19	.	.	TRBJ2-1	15	TGTGCCAGTAGTATTTCGGCGGGATGGGTAAATGAGCAGTTCTTC	CASSISAGWVNEQFF
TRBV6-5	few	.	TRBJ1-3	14	TGTGCCAGCAGCCCGCGGGGGGCTGGAAACACCATATATTTT	CASSPRGAGNTIYF
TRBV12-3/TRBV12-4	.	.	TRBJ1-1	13	TGTGCCAGCAGATGGACAGCCAACACTGAAGCTTTCTTT	CASRWTANTEAFF
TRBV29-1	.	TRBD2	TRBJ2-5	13	TGCAGCGTTGGGACTAGCGGGATTGAGACCCAGTACTTC	CSVGTSGIETQYF
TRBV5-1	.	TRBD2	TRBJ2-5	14	TGCGCCAGCAGCCGAGGGACTAACCAAGAGACCCAGTACTTC	CASSRGTNQETQYF
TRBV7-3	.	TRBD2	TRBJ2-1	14	TGTGCCAGCAGCATGGGACTAGCGGGCAATGAGCAGTTCTTC	CASSMGLAGNEQFF
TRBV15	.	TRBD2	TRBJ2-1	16	TGTGCCACCAGCGGGCTTTGGACTAGCGGGAGCAATGAGCAGTTCTTC	CATSGLWTSGSNEQFF
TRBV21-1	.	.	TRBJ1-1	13	TGTGCCAGCAGCCCCGGGGGGAACACTGAAGCTTTCTTT	CASSPGGNTEAFF
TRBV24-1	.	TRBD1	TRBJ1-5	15	TGTGCCACCAGTGCTACAGGGGGCTTCGATCAGCCCCAGCATTTT	CATSATGGFDQPQHF
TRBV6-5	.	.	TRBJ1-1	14	TGTGCCAGCAGTTACTCTCCGGTTAACACTGAAGCTTTCTTT	CASSYSPVNTEAFF
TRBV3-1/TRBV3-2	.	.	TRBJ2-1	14	TGTGCCAGCAGCTTCCCTCAGGGTACCGGTGAGCAGTTCTTC	CASSFPQGTGEQFF
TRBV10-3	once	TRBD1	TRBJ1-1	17	TGTGCCATCAGTCCGGGACAGGGGGCGCGAGGGAACACTGAAGCTTTCTTT	CAISPGQGARGNTEAFF
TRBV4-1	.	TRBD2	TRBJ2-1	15	TGCGCCAGCAGCTCGGCTGCGGGAGGGCCCCATGAGCAGTTCTTC	CASSSAAGGPHEQFF
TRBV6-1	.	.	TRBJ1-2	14	TGTGCCAGCAGTGAACGAGGGCAGAACTATGGCTACACCTTC	CASSERGQNYGYTF
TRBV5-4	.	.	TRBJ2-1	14	TGTGCCAGCAGCTTGGAGGGGACCTACAATGAGCAGTTCTTC	CASSLEGTYNEQFF